Listed below are T cell receptor beta chains from one sample, sequenced in a study of T cell repertoires in MIS-A myocarditis. Produced via immunoSEQ multiplex PCR; TCRdb's table is partial and in-frame only. The sample lists about 16,000 clones; around 69% were seen once. The sample taken for sequencing was left ventricle heart tissue obtained at autopsy. The receptors come from a young man with fulminant myocarditis from multisystem inflammatory syndrome in adults (MIS-A) after COVID-19. Both conserved end residues are part of each CDR3. Each record gives: clone size, D gene, V gene, J gene, CDR3 protein, CDR3 DNA. The D gene is left open where the match is weak. Only some rows state a clone size, as once, few, many or a class for expanded clones.

size: -
D: -
V: TRBV7-2
J: TRBJ2-5
CDR3: CASSLVLQETQYF
DNA: TGTGCCAGCAGCTTAGTACTACAAGAGACCCAGTACTTC

size: once
D: -
V: TRBV20-1
J: TRBJ1-6
CDR3: CSARGRSPLHF
DNA: TGCAGTGCTAGAGGGCGTTCACCCCTCCACTTT

size: -
D: -
V: TRBV14
J: TRBJ1-1
CDR3: CASSAGVTTEAFF
DNA: TGTGCCAGCAGCGCCGGAGTCACCACTGAAGCTTTCTTT

size: -
D: -
V: TRBV14
J: TRBJ1-2
CDR3: CASSPSIAGYHGYTF
DNA: TGTGCCAGCAGCCCCTCCATAGCAGGGTATCATGGCTACACCTTC

size: -
D: -
V: TRBV5-4
J: TRBJ2-5
CDR3: CASSLASMGETQYF
DNA: TGTGCCAGCAGCTTGGCTAGCATGGGGGAGACCCAGTACTTC

size: -
D: -
V: TRBV6-5
J: TRBJ2-7
CDR3: CASSYDNAYEQYF
DNA: TGTGCCAGCAGTTACGACAACGCCTACGAGCAGTACTTC

size: -
D: -
V: TRBV2
J: TRBJ2-1
CDR3: CASVKTDPSYNEQFF
DNA: TGTGCCAGCGTTAAGACAGACCCTTCCTACAATGAGCAGTTCTTC

size: few
D: -
V: TRBV28
J: TRBJ1-2
CDR3: CASSRQSYGYTF
DNA: TGTGCCAGCAGCCGTCAGTCCTATGGCTACACCTTC

size: -
D: -
V: TRBV7-2
J: TRBJ2-3
CDR3: CASSLNGQRQYF
DNA: TGTGCCAGCAGCTTAAACGGACAACGGCAGTATTTT

size: -
D: -
V: TRBV24-1
J: TRBJ1-1
CDR3: CATSDGTRAFF
DNA: TGTGCCACCAGTGATGGGACAAGAGCTTTCTTT

size: -
D: -
V: TRBV2
J: TRBJ1-1
CDR3: CATRFGTPAFF
DNA: TGTGCCACCCGGTTTGGGACACCAGCTTTCTTT

size: -
D: -
V: TRBV10-3
J: TRBJ1-4
CDR3: CAINGRTLATNEKLFF
DNA: TGTGCCATCAATGGCAGGACCCTTGCAACTAATGAAAAACTGTTTTTT

size: once
D: -
V: TRBV29-1
J: TRBJ2-3
CDR3: CSVADGGDTQYF
DNA: TGCAGCGTTGCCGACGGGGGAGATACGCAGTATTTT

size: -
D: TRBD1
V: TRBV10-2
J: TRBJ2-5
CDR3: CASSLPGQQETQYF
DNA: TGCGCCAGCAGTCTTCCGGGACAGCAAGAGACCCAGTACTTC

size: -
D: -
V: TRBV9
J: TRBJ1-2
CDR3: CASSVGTANYGYTF
DNA: TGTGCCAGCAGCGTAGGTACGGCAAACTATGGCTACACCTTC

size: -
D: -
V: TRBV11-2
J: TRBJ1-2
CDR3: CASSQGGGYTF
DNA: TGTGCCAGCAGCCAGGGTGGAGGCTACACCTTC

size: -
D: -
V: TRBV19
J: TRBJ2-7
CDR3: CASSPGPGTGEQYF
DNA: TGTGCCAGTAGTCCGGGACCCGGGACGGGTGAGCAGTACTTC

size: -
D: -
V: TRBV28
J: TRBJ2-2
CDR3: CASSLTDSLNTGELFF
DNA: TGTGCCAGCAGTTTAACCGACAGTCTAAACACCGGGGAGCTGTTTTTT

size: -
D: -
V: TRBV6-5
J: TRBJ2-3
CDR3: CASSLTTRAHTQYF
DNA: TGTGCCAGCAGCCTAACGACCCGAGCACATACGCAGTATTTT

size: -
D: -
V: TRBV28
J: TRBJ2-5
CDR3: CASSPSSGTQYF
DNA: TGTGCCAGCAGTCCTTCAAGCGGGACCCAGTACTTC

size: few
D: TRBD1
V: TRBV14
J: TRBJ2-1
CDR3: CASSRDRGFPIGSNEQFF
DNA: TGTGCCAGCAGCCGGGACAGGGGGTTTCCAATCGGAAGCAATGAGCAGTTCTTC

size: -
D: -
V: TRBV3-1/TRBV3-2
J: TRBJ2-5
CDR3: CASSQVGGRETQYF
DNA: TGTGCCAGCAGCCAAGTTGGGGGGAGAGAGACCCAGTACTTC

size: -
D: -
V: TRBV27
J: TRBJ2-5
CDR3: CASSSPQGGGETQYF
DNA: TGTGCCAGCAGTTCGCCACAGGGAGGCGGAGAGACCCAGTACTTC

size: -
D: -
V: TRBV5-1
J: TRBJ1-1
CDR3: CASSLDGAASRTEAFF
DNA: TGCGCCAGCAGCTTGGACGGTGCTGCATCGCGCACTGAAGCTTTCTTT

size: -
D: TRBD2
V: TRBV6-1
J: TRBJ2-7
CDR3: CASSDGGDETPLFYEQYF
DNA: TGTGCCAGCAGTGATGGGGGGGACGAAACGCCGCTATTCTACGAGCAGTACTTC

size: -
D: TRBD1
V: TRBV4-1
J: TRBJ1-2
CDR3: CASSQETGTNYGYTF
DNA: TGCGCCAGCAGCCAAGAGACAGGGACTAACTATGGCTACACCTTC

size: few
D: TRBD1
V: TRBV6-5
J: TRBJ2-7
CDR3: CASSDSGQYGYEQYF
DNA: TGTGCCAGCAGTGACTCGGGACAGTATGGTTACGAGCAGTACTTC

size: -
D: -
V: TRBV11-3
J: TRBJ2-2
CDR3: CASSRMLNTGELFF
DNA: TGTGCCAGCAGCAGGATGTTGAACACCGGGGAGCTGTTTTTT

size: once
D: -
V: TRBV7-9
J: TRBJ2-1
CDR3: CASSPQGGEQFF
DNA: TGTGCCAGCAGCCCCCAGGGGGGTGAGCAGTTCTTC

size: -
D: TRBD2
V: TRBV5-5
J: TRBJ2-7
CDR3: CASSSKHIAGHSYEQYF
DNA: TGTGCCAGCAGCTCAAAACATATAGCGGGACACTCCTACGAGCAGTACTTC

size: -
D: -
V: TRBV5-1
J: TRBJ2-3
CDR3: CASRRGGTDTQYF
DNA: TGCGCCAGCAGGCGCGGCGGCACAGATACGCAGTATTTT

size: -
D: TRBD2
V: TRBV7-9
J: TRBJ2-1
CDR3: CASGTGGRNEQFF
DNA: TGTGCCAGCGGAACGGGGGGGAGAAATGAGCAGTTCTTC

size: -
D: -
V: TRBV5-6
J: TRBJ2-5
CDR3: CASSLGGPLRSRETQYF
DNA: TGTGCCAGCAGCTTGGGGGGGCCCCTTAGGTCAAGAGAGACCCAGTACTTC

size: few
D: TRBD1
V: TRBV27
J: TRBJ2-2
CDR3: CASKTGGGNTGELFF
DNA: TGTGCCAGCAAAACAGGGGGCGGGAACACCGGGGAGCTGTTTTTT

size: -
D: -
V: TRBV12-3/TRBV12-4
J: TRBJ1-5
CDR3: CASSFQSNQPQHF
DNA: TGTGCCAGCAGTTTCCAGAGCAATCAGCCCCAGCATTTT

size: -
D: -
V: TRBV7-9
J: TRBJ1-1
CDR3: CASSLVIGENTEAFF
DNA: TGTGCCAGCAGCTTAGTTATTGGAGAGAACACTGAAGCTTTCTTT